The clone carrying this T cell receptor beta chain was observed a few times. The antigen is not known. The sample originates from a study of blood T cells in healthy people across ages. Notes on the study in general: Strongly correlated with naive T cell percentage was TCR beta diversity. What prevented conclusive comparison of naive and antigen-experienced cells was that PBMCs were unsorted. Expanded clonotype changes were possibly confounded by unknown donor CMV status.

A J-beta primer mix and a sample-barcoded 5' primer were used in a second PCR of roughly 6 to 11 cycles. Each cDNA molecule was tagged by a template-switch adaptor with 12 random nucleotides. TCRdb used MiXCR to reprocess the 5' RACE reads, holding one entry per CDR3 protein. This table holds around 1.1 million distinct CDR3 sequences, 35% to 45% found once. CDR1 is MNHEY, CDR2 SVGEGT, per germline. There are 16 residues in the CDR3. V lost 6 bases and J lost 2; bases outside the gene matches: 7. This sequence originates from a man younger than 30 in good health. The V call is TRBV6-2 or TRBV6-3, the J call TRBJ1-6, with TRBD1 identical over 7 bases. The sample taken for sequencing was blood. The CDR3 nucleotides are TGTGCCAGCAGCCGGACAGGACCTCCCTATAATTCACCCCTCCACTTT. Translating gives CASSRTGPPYNSPLHF.